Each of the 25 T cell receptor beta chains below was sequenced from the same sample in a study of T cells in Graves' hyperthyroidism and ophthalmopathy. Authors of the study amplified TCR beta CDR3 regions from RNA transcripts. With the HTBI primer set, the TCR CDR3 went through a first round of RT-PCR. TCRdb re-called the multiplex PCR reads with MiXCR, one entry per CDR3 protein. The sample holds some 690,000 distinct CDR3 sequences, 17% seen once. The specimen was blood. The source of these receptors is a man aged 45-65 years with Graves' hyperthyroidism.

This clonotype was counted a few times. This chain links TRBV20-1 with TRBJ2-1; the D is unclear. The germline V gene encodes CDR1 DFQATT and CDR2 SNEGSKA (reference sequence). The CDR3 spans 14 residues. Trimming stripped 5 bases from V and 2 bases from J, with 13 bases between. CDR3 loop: CSALRAGPYNEQFF. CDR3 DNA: TGCAGTGCTCTCCGGGCAGGTCCCTACAATGAGCAGTTCTTC.

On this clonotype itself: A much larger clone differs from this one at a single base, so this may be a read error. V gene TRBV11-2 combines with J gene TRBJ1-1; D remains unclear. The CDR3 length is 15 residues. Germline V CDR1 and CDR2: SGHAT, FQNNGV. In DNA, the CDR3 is TGTGCCAGCAGCTTGGTTCCGGCGATGACCGCTGAAGCTTTGTTT. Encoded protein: CASSLVPAMTAEALF.

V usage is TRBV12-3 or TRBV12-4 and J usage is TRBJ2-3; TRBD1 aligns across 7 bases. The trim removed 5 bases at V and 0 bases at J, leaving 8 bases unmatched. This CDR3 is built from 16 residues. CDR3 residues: CASSPRPGGSTDTQYF. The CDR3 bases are TGTGCCAGCAGTCCCCGGCCAGGGGGTAGCACAGATACGCAGTATTTT.

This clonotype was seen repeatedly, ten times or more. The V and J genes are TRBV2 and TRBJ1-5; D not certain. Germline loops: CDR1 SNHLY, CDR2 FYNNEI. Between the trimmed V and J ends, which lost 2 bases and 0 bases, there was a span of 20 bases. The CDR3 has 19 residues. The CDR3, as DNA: TGTGCCAGCAGTGAAAGGATGGGATCACGGAACTATAGCAATCAGCCCCAGCATTTT. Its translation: CASSERMGSRNYSNQPQHF. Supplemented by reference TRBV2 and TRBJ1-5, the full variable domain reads EPEVTQTPSHQVTQMGQEVILRCVPISNHLYFYWYRQILGQKVEFLVSFYNNEISEKSEIFDDQFSVERPDGSNFTLKIRSTKLEDSAMYFCASSERMGSRNYSNQPQHFGDGTRLSIL.

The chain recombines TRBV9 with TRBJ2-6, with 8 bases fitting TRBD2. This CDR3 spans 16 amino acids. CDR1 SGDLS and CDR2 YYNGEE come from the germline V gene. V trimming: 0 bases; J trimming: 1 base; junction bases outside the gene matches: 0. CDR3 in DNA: TGTGCCAGCAGCGTAGCGGGAGGGTCTGGGGCCAACGTCCTGACTTTC. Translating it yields CASSVAGGSGANVLTF.

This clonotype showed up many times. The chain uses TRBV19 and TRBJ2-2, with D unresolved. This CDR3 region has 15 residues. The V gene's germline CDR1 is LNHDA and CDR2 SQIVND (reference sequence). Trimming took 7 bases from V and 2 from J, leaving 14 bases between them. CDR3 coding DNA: TGTGCCAGTACTGTCCTAACAGCCAACACCGGGGAGCTGTTTTTT. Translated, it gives CASTVLTANTGELFF.

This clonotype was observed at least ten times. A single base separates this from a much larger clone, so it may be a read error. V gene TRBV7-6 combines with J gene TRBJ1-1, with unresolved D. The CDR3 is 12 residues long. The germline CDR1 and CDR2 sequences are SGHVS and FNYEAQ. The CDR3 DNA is TGTGCCAGCAGCCCCGGGAACCCTGAAGCTTTCTTT. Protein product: CASSPGNPEAFF.

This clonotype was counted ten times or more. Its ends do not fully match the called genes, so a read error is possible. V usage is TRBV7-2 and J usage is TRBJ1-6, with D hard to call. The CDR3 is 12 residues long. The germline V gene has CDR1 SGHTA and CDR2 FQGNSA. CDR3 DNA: TGTGCCAGCAGCCTAGCTGATTCACCCCTCCACTTT. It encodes CASSLADSPLHF.

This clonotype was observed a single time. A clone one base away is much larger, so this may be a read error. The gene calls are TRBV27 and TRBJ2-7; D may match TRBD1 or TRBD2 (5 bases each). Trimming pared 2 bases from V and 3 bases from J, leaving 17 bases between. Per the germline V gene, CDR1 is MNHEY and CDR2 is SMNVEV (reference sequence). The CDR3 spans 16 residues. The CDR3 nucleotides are TGTGCCAGCAGTTTAGGGTCGGGGCCGATATTCTACGAGCAGTACTTC. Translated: CASSLGSGPIFYEQYF.

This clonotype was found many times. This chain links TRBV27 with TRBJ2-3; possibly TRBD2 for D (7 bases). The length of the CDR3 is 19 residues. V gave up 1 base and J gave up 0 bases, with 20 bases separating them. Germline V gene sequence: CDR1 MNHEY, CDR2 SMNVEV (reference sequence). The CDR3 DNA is TGTGCCAGCAGTTTATACCCGGGGGGCCGGCGGCGCAGCACAGATACGCAGTATTTT. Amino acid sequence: CASSLYPGGRRRSTDTQYF.

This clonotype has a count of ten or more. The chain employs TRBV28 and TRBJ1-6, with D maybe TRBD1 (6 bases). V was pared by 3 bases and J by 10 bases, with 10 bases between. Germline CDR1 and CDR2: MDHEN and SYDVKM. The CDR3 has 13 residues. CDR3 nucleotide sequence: TGTGCCAGCAGTTTTGGCAGGGGATCACCCCTCCACTTT. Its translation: CASSFGRGSPLHF.

As DNA, the CDR3 is TGTGCCAGCAGTTTGAAGACAGACAACTATGGCTACACCTTC. This codes for CASSLKTDNYGYTF. This rearrangement joins TRBV28 to TRBJ1-2, with TRBD1 as a possible D gene (5 bases). The length of the CDR3 is 14 residues. Trimming shortened V by 3 bases and J by 2 bases, and 10 bases separated the two germline ends. CDR1 is MDHEN and CDR2 is SYDVKM in the germline V gene.

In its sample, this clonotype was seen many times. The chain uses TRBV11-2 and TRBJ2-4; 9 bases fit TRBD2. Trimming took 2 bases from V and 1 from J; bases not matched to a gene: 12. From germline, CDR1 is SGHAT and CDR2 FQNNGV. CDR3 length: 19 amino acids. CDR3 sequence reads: CASSLSLREGFKAKNIQYF. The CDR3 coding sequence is TGTGCCAGCAGCTTAAGTCTGCGGGAGGGCTTCAAGGCCAAAAACATTCAGTACTTC. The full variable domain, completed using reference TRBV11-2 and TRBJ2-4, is EAGVAQSPRYKIIEKRQSVAFWCNPISGHATLYWYQQILGQGPKLLIQFQNNGVVDDSQLPKDRFSAERLKGVDSTLKIQPAKLEDSAVYLCASSLSLREGFKAKNIQYFGAGTRLSVL.

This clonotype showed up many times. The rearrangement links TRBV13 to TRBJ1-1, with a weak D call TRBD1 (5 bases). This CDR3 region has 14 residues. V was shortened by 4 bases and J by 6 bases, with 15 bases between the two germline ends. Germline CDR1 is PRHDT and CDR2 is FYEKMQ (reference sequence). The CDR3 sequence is CASSSDSPYPEAFF. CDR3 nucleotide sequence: TGTGCCAGCAGCTCTGACAGCCCATACCCTGAAGCTTTCTTT.

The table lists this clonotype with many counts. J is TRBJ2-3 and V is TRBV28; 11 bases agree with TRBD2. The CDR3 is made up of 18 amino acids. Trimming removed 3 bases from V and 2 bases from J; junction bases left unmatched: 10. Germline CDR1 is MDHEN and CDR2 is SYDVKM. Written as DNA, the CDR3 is TGTGCCAGCAGTTTCGTAGGACTAGCGGGCGGAAACACAGATACGCAGTATTTT. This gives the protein CASSFVGLAGGNTDTQYF. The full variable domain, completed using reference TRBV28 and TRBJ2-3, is DVKVTQSSRYLVKRTGEKVFLECVQDMDHENMFWYRQDPGLGLRLIYFSYDVKMKEKGDIPEGYSVSREKKERFSLILESASTNQTSMYLCASSFVGLAGGNTDTQYFGPGTRLTVL.

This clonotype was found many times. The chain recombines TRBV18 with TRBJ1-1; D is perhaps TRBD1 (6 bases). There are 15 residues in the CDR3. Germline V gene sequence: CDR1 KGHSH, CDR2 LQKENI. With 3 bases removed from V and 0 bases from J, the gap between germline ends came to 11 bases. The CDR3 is CASSPGGVMNTEAFF. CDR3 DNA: TGTGCCAGCTCACCTGGGGGCGTAATGAACACTGAAGCTTTCTTT.

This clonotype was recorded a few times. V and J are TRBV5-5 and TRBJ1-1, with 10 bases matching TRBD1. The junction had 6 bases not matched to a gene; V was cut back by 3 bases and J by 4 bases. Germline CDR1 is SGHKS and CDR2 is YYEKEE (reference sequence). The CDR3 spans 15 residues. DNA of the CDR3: TGTGCCAGCAGCTGGGGGGGACAGGGGATCACTGAAGCTTTCTTT. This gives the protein CASSWGGQGITEAFF.

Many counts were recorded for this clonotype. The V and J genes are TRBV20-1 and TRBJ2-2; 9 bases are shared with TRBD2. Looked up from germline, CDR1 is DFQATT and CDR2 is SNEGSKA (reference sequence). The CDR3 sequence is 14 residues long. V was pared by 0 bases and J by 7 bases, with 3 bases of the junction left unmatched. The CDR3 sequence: CSARDSGSYGELFF. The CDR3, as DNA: TGCAGTGCTAGAGATAGCGGGAGTTACGGGGAGCTGTTTTTT.

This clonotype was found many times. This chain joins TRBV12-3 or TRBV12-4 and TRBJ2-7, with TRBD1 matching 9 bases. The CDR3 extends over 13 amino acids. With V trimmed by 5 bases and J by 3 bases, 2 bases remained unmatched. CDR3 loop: CASSGDRVYEQYF. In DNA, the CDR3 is TGTGCCAGCAGTGGGGACAGGGTCTACGAGCAGTACTTC.

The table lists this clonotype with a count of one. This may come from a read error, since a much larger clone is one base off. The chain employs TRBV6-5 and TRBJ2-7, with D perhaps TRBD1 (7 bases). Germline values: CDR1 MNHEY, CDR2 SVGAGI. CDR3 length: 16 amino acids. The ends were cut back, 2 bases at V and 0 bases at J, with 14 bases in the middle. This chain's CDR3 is CASSYAGQPVSYEQYF. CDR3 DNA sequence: TGTGCCAGCAGTTACGCGGGACAGCCTGTCTCCTACGAGCAGTACTTC.

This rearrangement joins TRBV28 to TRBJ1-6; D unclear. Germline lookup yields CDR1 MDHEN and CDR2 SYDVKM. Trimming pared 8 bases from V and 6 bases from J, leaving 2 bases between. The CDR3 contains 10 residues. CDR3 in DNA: TGTGCCAGCGGTAATTCACCCCTCCACTTT. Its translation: CASGNSPLHF.

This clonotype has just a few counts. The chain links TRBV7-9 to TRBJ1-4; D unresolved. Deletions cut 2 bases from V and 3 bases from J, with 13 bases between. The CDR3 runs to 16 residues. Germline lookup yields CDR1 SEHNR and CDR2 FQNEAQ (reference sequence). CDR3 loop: CASSLLGTGANEKLFF. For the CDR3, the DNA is TGTGCCAGCAGCTTACTTGGAACCGGGGCTAATGAAAAACTGTTTTTT.

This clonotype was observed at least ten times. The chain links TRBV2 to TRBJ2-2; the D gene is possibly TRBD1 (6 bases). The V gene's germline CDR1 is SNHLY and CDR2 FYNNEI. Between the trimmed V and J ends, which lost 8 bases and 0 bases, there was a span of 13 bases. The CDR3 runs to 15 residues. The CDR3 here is CASRIRQANTGELFF. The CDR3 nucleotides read TGTGCCAGCCGAATTAGACAGGCGAACACCGGGGAGCTGTTTTTT.

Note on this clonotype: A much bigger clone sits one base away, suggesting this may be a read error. In nucleotides, the CDR3 is TGTGCCAGCAGTTCACCGAGGATCGGGCCCTCTTACGAGCAGTACTTC. It specifies CASSSPRIGPSYEQYF. The chain uses TRBV28 and TRBJ2-7; no definite D call. This CDR3 comprises 16 residues. V lost 4 bases to trimming and J lost 4 bases, with 20 bases between them. Germline V gene data show CDR1 as MDHEN and CDR2 as SYDVKM.

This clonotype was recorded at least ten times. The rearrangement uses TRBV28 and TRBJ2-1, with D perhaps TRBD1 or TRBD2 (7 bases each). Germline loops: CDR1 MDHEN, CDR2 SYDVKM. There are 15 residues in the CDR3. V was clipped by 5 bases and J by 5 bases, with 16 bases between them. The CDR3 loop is CASSTSGGGHNEQFF. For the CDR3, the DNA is TGTGCCAGCAGTACCTCAGGGGGAGGGCACAATGAGCAGTTCTTC.